This TCR beta chain originates from a study of T cells in localized non-small cell lung cancer. Germline CDR1 and CDR2: SGHTA and FQGNSA. CDR3 length: 12 residues. Trimming removed 6 bases at V and 4 bases at J, with 6 bases between. The protocol was immunoSEQ multiplex PCR, while the TCRdb copy is restricted to in-frame clones and leaves out a portion. The table shows tens of thousands of clones, with roughly 88% occurring only once. J is TRBJ1-4 and V is TRBV7-2; D not certain. The sequence came from a woman aged 35 to 75 with stage I lung adenocarcinoma. The input for sequencing was peripheral blood, taken before any cancer treatment. The DNA for the CDR3 is TGTGCCAGCAGATCGGGTAATGAAAAACTGTTTTTT. Residues: CASRSGNEKLFF.